Listed below are T cell receptor beta chains from one sample, sequenced in a study of regulatory T cells. TCRdb keeps only in-frame clones here, not all; method: immunoSEQ multiplex PCR. The sample lists about 20,000 clones; 90% to 95% were seen once. Material for sequencing was CD8+ T cells sorted from blood. The receptor set was obtained from a child aged 2-9 years with CD3G deficiency. Both conserved end residues are part of each CDR3. The D gene is left open where the match is weak. Size tells how often a clone was seen (once, few, many) or the class of an expanded clone, and some rows leave it out.

CDR3 DNA: TGTGCCAGCTCCCAGGGTTGGTGGGGGGAGACCCAGTACTTC; CDR3 protein: CASSQGWWGETQYF; J gene: TRBJ2-5; clone size: .; V gene: TRBV5-4; D gene: .
CDR3 DNA: TGCGCCAGCAGCCAAGGATATGGGACTAGGCCGGATACGCAGTATTTT; CDR3 protein: CASSQGYGTRPDTQYF; J gene: TRBJ2-3; clone size: .; V gene: TRBV4-1; D gene: TRBD2
CDR3 DNA: TGTGCCAGCCGACGCGCGGACACCGGGGAGCTGTTTTTT; CDR3 protein: CASRRADTGELFF; J gene: TRBJ2-2; clone size: .; V gene: TRBV28; D gene: .
CDR3 DNA: TGTGCCAGCAGCTTGGGAGCCGGGGCCAACGTCCTGACTTTC; CDR3 protein: CASSLGAGANVLTF; J gene: TRBJ2-6; clone size: .; V gene: TRBV11-2; D gene: .
CDR3 DNA: TGTGCCAGCAGAAACCACAGGGGGCCCACCGGGGAGCTGTTTTTT; CDR3 protein: CASRNHRGPTGELFF; J gene: TRBJ2-2; clone size: .; V gene: TRBV28; D gene: TRBD1
CDR3 DNA: TGTGCCAGCAGGCCCCAGGGTTCCGGGGCCAACGTCCTGACTTTC; CDR3 protein: CASRPQGSGANVLTF; J gene: TRBJ2-6; clone size: few; V gene: TRBV28; D gene: .
CDR3 DNA: TGTGCCAGCAGCTTGAAGTCCCCCGGGACTAGCGGGAGATTGAATGAGCAGTTCTTC; CDR3 protein: CASSLKSPGTSGRLNEQFF; J gene: TRBJ2-1; clone size: .; V gene: TRBV7-6; D gene: TRBD2
CDR3 DNA: TGTGCCAGCAGTTTAGATGGAACTGATGAGCAGTTCTTC; CDR3 protein: CASSLDGTDEQFF; J gene: TRBJ2-1; clone size: .; V gene: TRBV27; D gene: .
CDR3 DNA: TGTGCCAGCAAACCTGATCCTATCAACACCGGGGAGCTGTTTTTT; CDR3 protein: CASKPDPINTGELFF; J gene: TRBJ2-2; clone size: .; V gene: TRBV6-1; D gene: .
CDR3 DNA: TGTGCCAGCAGTTTGCACGCCTACGAGCAGTACTTC; CDR3 protein: CASSLHAYEQYF; J gene: TRBJ2-7; clone size: once; V gene: TRBV28; D gene: .
CDR3 DNA: TGTGCAAGTCGCTTAGCGTGCCCCGACAGTGAACCGGGTGGCTACACCTTC; CDR3 protein: CASRLACPDSEPGGYTF; J gene: TRBJ1-2; clone size: .; V gene: TRBV12-2; D gene: .
CDR3 DNA: TGTGCCAGCAGTGGGTCGGGACTAGCGGGAGGGAGGTCCCCTTCAGATACGCAGTATTTT; CDR3 protein: CASSGSGLAGGRSPSDTQYF; J gene: TRBJ2-3; clone size: .; V gene: TRBV28; D gene: TRBD2
CDR3 DNA: TGTGCCAGCAGACCGACAGGGTCAGGCCAGCCCCAGCATTTT; CDR3 protein: CASRPTGSGQPQHF; J gene: TRBJ1-5; clone size: .; V gene: TRBV28; D gene: TRBD1
CDR3 DNA: TGTGCCAGCGGGGCGGGACTAGGCAATGAGCAGTTCTTC; CDR3 protein: CASGAGLGNEQFF; J gene: TRBJ2-1; clone size: .; V gene: TRBV6-5; D gene: TRBD2
CDR3 DNA: TGTGCCAGCAGTTTCGGTGCCTACAATGAGCAGTTCTTC; CDR3 protein: CASSFGAYNEQFF; J gene: TRBJ2-1; clone size: .; V gene: TRBV27; D gene: .
CDR3 DNA: TGTGCCAGCAGTTTAGCGGGCAATTACGAGCAGTACTTC; CDR3 protein: CASSLAGNYEQYF; J gene: TRBJ2-7; clone size: once; V gene: TRBV28; D gene: .
CDR3 DNA: TGTGCCAGCAGTGCCCCTCTAGCGGGAGTTGCCGGGGAGCTGTTTTTT; CDR3 protein: CASSAPLAGVAGELFF; J gene: TRBJ2-2; clone size: once; V gene: TRBV6-1; D gene: TRBD2
CDR3 DNA: TGTGCCAGCAGTGAAGGGGGGTTAACGAATCAGCCCCAGCATTTT; CDR3 protein: CASSEGGLTNQPQHF; J gene: TRBJ1-5; clone size: .; V gene: TRBV6-1; D gene: .
CDR3 DNA: TGTGCCAGCAGTGAACCAGGATCTGGGGCCAACGTCCTGACTTTC; CDR3 protein: CASSEPGSGANVLTF; J gene: TRBJ2-6; clone size: .; V gene: TRBV6-1; D gene: .
CDR3 DNA: TGTGCCAGCAGTGAATGGGGGGAGCAGTTCTTC; CDR3 protein: CASSEWGEQFF; J gene: TRBJ2-1; clone size: once; V gene: TRBV6-9; D gene: .
CDR3 DNA: TGTGCCAGCAGTACAGGGACCCGGACGGGATACGAGCAGTACTTC; CDR3 protein: CASSTGTRTGYEQYF; J gene: TRBJ2-7; clone size: .; V gene: TRBV28; D gene: .
CDR3 DNA: TGTGCCAGCAGCGAGGGGGGTAGTGCCACCGGGGAGCTGTTTTTT; CDR3 protein: CASSEGGSATGELFF; J gene: TRBJ2-2; clone size: .; V gene: TRBV9; D gene: .
CDR3 DNA: TGCGCCAGCAGCTCATACCATGATAGCGGGAGGTACAATGAGCAGTTCTTC; CDR3 protein: CASSSYHDSGRYNEQFF; J gene: TRBJ2-1; clone size: .; V gene: TRBV5-1; D gene: TRBD2
CDR3 DNA: TGTGCCAGCAGTTCCGTAAGGGCGGATACGCAGTATTTT; CDR3 protein: CASSSVRADTQYF; J gene: TRBJ2-3; clone size: .; V gene: TRBV28; D gene: .
CDR3 DNA: TGTGCCAGCAGCTTATCTTCCTATTCCGAGCAGTACTTC; CDR3 protein: CASSLSSYSEQYF; J gene: TRBJ2-7; clone size: .; V gene: TRBV7-9; D gene: .
CDR3 DNA: TGTGCCAGCAGCTTAACAACTAGCTACGAGCAGTACTTC; CDR3 protein: CASSLTTSYEQYF; J gene: TRBJ2-7; clone size: .; V gene: TRBV11-2; D gene: .
CDR3 DNA: TGTGCCAGCGCCTTACAGGGGACCTACGAGCAGTACTTC; CDR3 protein: CASALQGTYEQYF; J gene: TRBJ2-7; clone size: .; V gene: TRBV6-1; D gene: TRBD1
CDR3 DNA: TGTGCCAGCAGCCGCCATTTCAACGGGGCCCAGTACTTC; CDR3 protein: CASSRHFNGAQYF; J gene: TRBJ2-5; clone size: .; V gene: TRBV14; D gene: .
CDR3 DNA: TGTGCCAGCAGCATAGCGGGTTTTCAACCAGATACGCAGTATTTT; CDR3 protein: CASSIAGFQPDTQYF; J gene: TRBJ2-3; clone size: .; V gene: TRBV7-9; D gene: TRBD2
CDR3 DNA: TGCGCCAGCAGCTTGGGAGGCGGGCCCCACTACGAGCAGTACTTC; CDR3 protein: CASSLGGGPHYEQYF; J gene: TRBJ2-7; clone size: .; V gene: TRBV5-1; D gene: .
CDR3 DNA: TGTGCCAGCAGCCGCAGTGCCTACGAGCAGTACTTC; CDR3 protein: CASSRSAYEQYF; J gene: TRBJ2-7; clone size: .; V gene: TRBV28; D gene: .
CDR3 DNA: TGTGCCAGCAGTCGAGCTGGAAGGAGGGAGCAGTACTTC; CDR3 protein: CASSRAGRREQYF; J gene: TRBJ2-7; clone size: .; V gene: TRBV28; D gene: .
CDR3 DNA: TGTGCCAGCAGTAACCAGGGTTATCAGCCCCAGCATTTT; CDR3 protein: CASSNQGYQPQHF; J gene: TRBJ1-5; clone size: .; V gene: TRBV28; D gene: .
CDR3 DNA: TGTGCCACTTCCGAGATGGGGCGACCCTACGAGCAGTACTTC; CDR3 protein: CATSEMGRPYEQYF; J gene: TRBJ2-7; clone size: .; V gene: TRBV10-3; D gene: .
CDR3 DNA: TGTGCCAGCAGCTTAGGATCCGTTTCCTTCACAGATACGCAGTATTTT; CDR3 protein: CASSLGSVSFTDTQYF; J gene: TRBJ2-3; clone size: .; V gene: TRBV11-2; D gene: .
CDR3 DNA: TGTGCCAGCAGTGGGACAGATGAGACCCAGTACTTC; CDR3 protein: CASSGTDETQYF; J gene: TRBJ2-5; clone size: .; V gene: TRBV28; D gene: TRBD1
CDR3 DNA: TGTGCCAGCAGTTTGGTAGGTGAATCCTACAATGAGCAGTTCTTC; CDR3 protein: CASSLVGESYNEQFF; J gene: TRBJ2-1; clone size: .; V gene: TRBV27; D gene: .
CDR3 DNA: TGTGCCAGCAGCGAGAGACAGGGGGCCCCCTCCTACGAGCAGTACTTC; CDR3 protein: CASSERQGAPSYEQYF; J gene: TRBJ2-7; clone size: .; V gene: TRBV28; D gene: TRBD1
CDR3 DNA: TGTGCCAGCAGCCAACAGGGGAGGCCTGAAGCTTTCTTT; CDR3 protein: CASSQQGRPEAFF; J gene: TRBJ1-1; clone size: .; V gene: TRBV11-2; D gene: TRBD1
CDR3 DNA: TGTGCCAGCAGTGAATACGGACTAGCGGGGGGTAGCTCCTACAATGAGCAGTTCTTC; CDR3 protein: CASSEYGLAGGSSYNEQFF; J gene: TRBJ2-1; clone size: .; V gene: TRBV6-1; D gene: TRBD2
CDR3 DNA: TGTGCCAGTAGTATAGCCAGAGGGGCGGGAGAAGCTTTCTTT; CDR3 protein: CASSIARGAGEAFF; J gene: TRBJ1-1; clone size: .; V gene: TRBV19; D gene: .
CDR3 DNA: TGTGCCAGTAGTATAGCGGCCAACTACGAGCAGTACTTC; CDR3 protein: CASSIAANYEQYF; J gene: TRBJ2-7; clone size: .; V gene: TRBV19; D gene: .
CDR3 DNA: TGTGCCAGCAGTCTAGGCCCGGGACAGGAGCAGTTCTTC; CDR3 protein: CASSLGPGQEQFF; J gene: TRBJ2-1; clone size: .; V gene: TRBV27; D gene: TRBD1
CDR3 DNA: TGTGCCAGCAGTTTCGATGGCTCCTACGAGCAGTACTTC; CDR3 protein: CASSFDGSYEQYF; J gene: TRBJ2-7; clone size: .; V gene: TRBV28; D gene: .
CDR3 DNA: TGTGCCAGCAGTGAAGAAGAGCTACCTTCCTACGAGCAGTACTTC; CDR3 protein: CASSEEELPSYEQYF; J gene: TRBJ2-7; clone size: .; V gene: TRBV6-1; D gene: .
CDR3 DNA: TGTGCCAGCAGCCCCGGCACTAGCGGGGGCGGGGGGGCTGAGCAGTTCTTC; CDR3 protein: CASSPGTSGGGGAEQFF; J gene: TRBJ2-1; clone size: once; V gene: TRBV7-6; D gene: TRBD2
CDR3 DNA: TGTGCCAGCAGTTTAGGGGAAGGCCCCTACAATGAGCAGTTCTTC; CDR3 protein: CASSLGEGPYNEQFF; J gene: TRBJ2-1; clone size: .; V gene: TRBV28; D gene: .
CDR3 DNA: TGTGCCAGCAGTTTCGCCGGGACTAGCGGGAGGGTATGGTCCTACGAGCAGTACTTC; CDR3 protein: CASSFAGTSGRVWSYEQYF; J gene: TRBJ2-7; clone size: .; V gene: TRBV28; D gene: TRBD2
CDR3 DNA: TGTGCCAGCAGTGAATTAGACAGAGCCTACGAGCAGTACTTC; CDR3 protein: CASSELDRAYEQYF; J gene: TRBJ2-7; clone size: .; V gene: TRBV6-1; D gene: .
CDR3 DNA: TGTGCCAGCAGTCTAGCGGATGAGCAGTTCTTC; CDR3 protein: CASSLADEQFF; J gene: TRBJ2-1; clone size: .; V gene: TRBV28; D gene: TRBD2
CDR3 DNA: TGTGCCAGCAGTCGCTCGGACCCGTCCTACAATGAGCAGTTCTTC; CDR3 protein: CASSRSDPSYNEQFF; J gene: TRBJ2-1; clone size: .; V gene: TRBV27; D gene: .
CDR3 DNA: TGTGCCAGCAGCAAAGTGTGGGAGGGAGCGGGAGGATTGGATGAGCAGTTCTTC; CDR3 protein: CASSKVWEGAGGLDEQFF; J gene: TRBJ2-1; clone size: few; V gene: TRBV21-1; D gene: .
CDR3 DNA: TGTGCCAGCAGTTACTCGAACCCTAGCGAGCAGTACTTC; CDR3 protein: CASSYSNPSEQYF; J gene: TRBJ2-7; clone size: .; V gene: TRBV6-6; D gene: .
CDR3 DNA: TGTGCCAGCAGTCCTATTGGGCTAGGGGGCGCCGCTTTCTTT; CDR3 protein: CASSPIGLGGAAFF; J gene: TRBJ1-1; clone size: .; V gene: TRBV28; D gene: TRBD1
CDR3 DNA: TGTGCCAGTAGTCCAGGACAGGGCCTCCAAGAGACCCAGTACTTC; CDR3 protein: CASSPGQGLQETQYF; J gene: TRBJ2-5; clone size: .; V gene: TRBV19; D gene: TRBD1
CDR3 DNA: TGTGCCAGCAGTTGGGCTAATTCTGGCTACGAGCAGTACTTC; CDR3 protein: CASSWANSGYEQYF; J gene: TRBJ2-7; clone size: .; V gene: TRBV28; D gene: .
CDR3 DNA: TGTGCCATCTCGACTAGCGGGAGGAGTGGAGGCGAGCAGTACTTC; CDR3 protein: CAISTSGRSGGEQYF; J gene: TRBJ2-7; clone size: .; V gene: TRBV10-3; D gene: TRBD2